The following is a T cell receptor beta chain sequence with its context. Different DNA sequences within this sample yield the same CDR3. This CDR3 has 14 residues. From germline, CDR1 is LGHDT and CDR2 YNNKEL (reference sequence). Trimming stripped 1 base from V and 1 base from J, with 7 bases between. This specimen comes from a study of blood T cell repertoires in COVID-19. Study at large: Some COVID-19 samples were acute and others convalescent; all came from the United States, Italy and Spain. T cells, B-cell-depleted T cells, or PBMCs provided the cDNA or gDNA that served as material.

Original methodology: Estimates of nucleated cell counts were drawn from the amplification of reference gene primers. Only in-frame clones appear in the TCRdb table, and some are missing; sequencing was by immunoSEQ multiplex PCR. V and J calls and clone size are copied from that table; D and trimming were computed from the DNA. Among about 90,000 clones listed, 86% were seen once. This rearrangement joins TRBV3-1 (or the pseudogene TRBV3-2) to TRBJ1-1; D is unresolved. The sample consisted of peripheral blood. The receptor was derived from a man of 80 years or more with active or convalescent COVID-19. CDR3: CASSQVSGNTEAFF. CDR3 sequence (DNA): TGTGCCAGCAGCCAAGTCTCGGGGAACACTGAAGCTTTCTTT.